A selection of T cell receptor beta chains follows, all from one sample in a study of blood T cell repertoires in COVID-19. Sequencing used immunoSEQ multiplex PCR; TCRdb keeps in-frame clones, though not all of them. The sample records 150,000 or so clones, about 83% being singletons. The specimen sequenced was peripheral blood. The receptors were sampled from a woman aged 55-70 years with COVID-19, enrolled during active disease. Each CDR3 is given without its conserved first and last residue. A D gene is named only where the DNA matches it firmly.

cdr3_aa d_call v_call
ATSRDIDMNTEAF - TRBV15
ASSPTRTDTQY - TRBV18
ASSQGGGGKAF - TRBV3-1/TRBV3-2
ASSRDRVTPPLH TRBD1 TRBV5-6
SARVYNEQF - TRBV20-1
ASSPAGQSKKLF TRBD1 TRBV18
VSSLLAGTGGIGELF TRBD1 TRBV5-5
ASTSLPAANYGYT - TRBV5-1
ASSLDTGAVTGELF TRBD1 TRBV5-1
ASSEGRGNTGELF - TRBV10-1
ASSEGYYNEQF - TRBV14
ASSLSPNYGYT - TRBV7-6
ASSIDRAGANVLT - TRBV19
ASSESSGGTQDTQY TRBD2 TRBV4-2
ASSLVGASGLYNEQF TRBD2 TRBV5-6
ASSDTGTGLNEKLF TRBD1 TRBV5-1
ASSLGTSGGVVTDTQY TRBD2 TRBV19
ASSQESGAPGKTIY - TRBV3-1/TRBV3-2
ASSPTKGAGNEQF TRBD1 TRBV7-7
ASSSRRTANTGELF - TRBV7-3
ASSQFGGSYT - TRBV7-2
ASSLGDYTDTQY TRBD2 TRBV11-2
ASSLQKIRTGGHSPLH TRBD1 TRBV27
ASSLIRGNEQF - TRBV10-1
ASHHDRGRGYT TRBD1 TRBV6-5
ASSSRGGGLDYGYT - TRBV5-1